This TCR beta chain was observed in a study of blood T cells in healthy people across ages. Study as a whole: Template switching picked up about one barcoded beta molecule for each two T cells.

Study-wide findings and caveats: Estimates of diversity drawn from one million T cells were considered underestimates.

Together with a sample-barcoded 5' primer, a J-beta primer mix was included in a second PCR lasting about 7 to 11 cycles. TCRdb processed the 5' RACE reads anew with MiXCR; each CDR3 protein has one entry. The profile shows 1.4 million or so distinct CDR3 sequences, 35% to 45% of them singletons. The CDR3 has 13 residues. CDR1 is KGHDR and CDR2 is SFDVKD in the germline V gene. Between the trimmed V and J ends, which lost 5 bases and 5 bases, there was a span of 10 bases. The authors extracted at least 6 micrograms of total RNA per sample. There are a few counts of this clonotype. Its antigen is still unknown.

Sample: blood. The sequence was collected from a woman in her late teens or twenties in good health. The chain has TRBV24-1 and TRBJ2-3; no reliable D call. The CDR3 sequence is CATSASAQDTQYF. The CDR3 bases are TGTGCCACCAGTGCATCAGCCCAAGATACGCAGTATTTT.